This T cell receptor beta chain was sequenced for a study of T-cell memory formation after mild COVID-19. Study-level points and caveats: Contracting CD4+ clones were located mainly in CM and EM, and CD8+ clones in EMRA. Contracting clones, day 15 to 85, had balanced CD4/CD8, and later expanders favored CD4+.

TCRdb re-called the 5' RACE reads through MiXCR, storing one row per CDR3 protein. The sample has roughly 550,000 distinct CDR3 sequences; approximately 20% are singletons. In this sample, this clonotype turned up a few times. The antigen is undetermined. Its ends do not fully match the called genes, so a read error is possible. The clonotype originates from an adult woman who had mild COVID-19 (a few samples of this study predate the infection). Cell type and time point are not known. Specimen: PBMCs or a T cell subset sorted from them (not recorded which).

The CDR3 DNA reads as TGTGCTAGCAGCCCCCGGTGGAGGGTTCAAGAGACCCAGTACTTC. Translating it yields CASSPRWRVQETQYF. This chain uses TRBV7-7 with TRBJ2-5; D is perhaps TRBD2 (6 bases). In germline, CDR1 is SSHAT, CDR2 FNYEAQ (reference sequence). The CDR3 is made up of 15 amino acids.